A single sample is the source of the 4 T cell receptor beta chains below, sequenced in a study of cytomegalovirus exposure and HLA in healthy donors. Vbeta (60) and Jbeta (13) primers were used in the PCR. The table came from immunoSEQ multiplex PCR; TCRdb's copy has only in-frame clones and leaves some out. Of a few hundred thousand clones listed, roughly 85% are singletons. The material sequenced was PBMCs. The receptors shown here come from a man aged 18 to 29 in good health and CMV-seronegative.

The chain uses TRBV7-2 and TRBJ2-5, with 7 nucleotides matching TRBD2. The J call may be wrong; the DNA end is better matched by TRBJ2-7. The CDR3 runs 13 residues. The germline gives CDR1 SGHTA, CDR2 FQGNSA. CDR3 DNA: TGTGCCAGCGTGAGCGGGGTCTCCTACGAGCAGTACTTC. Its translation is CASVSGVSYEQYF.

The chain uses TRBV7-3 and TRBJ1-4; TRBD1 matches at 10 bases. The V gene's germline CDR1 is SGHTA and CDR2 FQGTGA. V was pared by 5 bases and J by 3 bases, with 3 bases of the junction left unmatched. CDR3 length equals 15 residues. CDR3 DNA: TGTGCCAGCAGCGGGGGGACAGGGGCTAATGAAAAACTGTTTTTT. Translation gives CASSGGTGANEKLFF.

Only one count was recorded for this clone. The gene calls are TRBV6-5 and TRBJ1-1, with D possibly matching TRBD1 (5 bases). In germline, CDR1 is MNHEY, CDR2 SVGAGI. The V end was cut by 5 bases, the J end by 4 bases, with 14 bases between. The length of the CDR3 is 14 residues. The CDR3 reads CASSPQRDSTEAFF. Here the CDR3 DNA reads TGTGCCAGCAGTCCCCAGCGAGACAGCACTGAAGCTTTCTTT.

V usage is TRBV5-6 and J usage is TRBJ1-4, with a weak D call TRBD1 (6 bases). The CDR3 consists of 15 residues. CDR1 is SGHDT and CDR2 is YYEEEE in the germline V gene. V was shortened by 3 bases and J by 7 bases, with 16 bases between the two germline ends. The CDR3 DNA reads TGTGCCAGCAGCTCCCAGGGGTCCCCGTTTGAAAAACTGTTTTTT. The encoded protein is CASSSQGSPFEKLFF. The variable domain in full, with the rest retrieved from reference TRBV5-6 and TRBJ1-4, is DAGVTQSPTHLIKTRGQQVTLRCSPKSGHDTVSWYQQALGQGPQFIFQYYEEEERQRGNFPDRFSGHQFPNYSSELNVNALLLGDSALYLCASSSQGSPFEKLFFGSGTQLSVL.